These 26 T cell receptor beta chains were sequenced from one sample in a study of T cell responses to AZD1222 COVID-19 vaccine. This table comes from immunoSEQ multiplex PCR, and its TCRdb copy is limited to in-frame clones, with some not included. Of 160,000 or so clones in the sample, about 90% were seen once. This specimen was peripheral blood, taken on day 0 of MenACWY control vaccination. The origin of the receptors is an adult in good health.

For the CDR3, the DNA is TGTGCCAGCAGTTTAGGCACCCCGAACACTGAAGCTTTCTTT. Protein: CASSLGTPNTEAFF. The rearrangement links TRBV28 to TRBJ1-1; D remains ambiguous. V lost 2 bases and J lost 1, with 8 bases in between. CDR1 and CDR2 from the germline V gene are MDHEN and SYDVKM. The CDR3 is made up of 14 amino acids.

The chain has TRBV3-1 (or the pseudogene TRBV3-2) and TRBJ1-3; D uncertain. The CDR3 covers 13 residues. Trimming cost V 4 bases and J 6 bases, with 10 bases left between them. Germline assignment: CDR1 LGHDT and CDR2 YNNKEL (reference sequence). CDR3: CASSPPGENTIYF. For the CDR3, the DNA is TGTGCCAGCAGCCCACCGGGAGAAAACACCATATATTTT.

CDR3 loop: CASSRPLQGMNTEAFF. The CDR3 nucleotides read TGTGCCAGCAGCCGACCATTACAGGGTATGAACACTGAAGCTTTCTTT. The V call is TRBV7-9, the J call TRBJ1-1, with D possibly being TRBD1 (6 bases). The CDR3 length is 16 residues. The germline CDR1 and CDR2 sequences are SEHNR and FQNEAQ (reference sequence). V was pared by 5 bases and J by 0 bases, with 16 bases between.

The chain links TRBV14 to TRBJ1-2; D unclear. Looked up from germline, CDR1 is SGHDN and CDR2 is FVKESK. The germline V and J ends were trimmed by 5 bases and 8 bases, with 9 bases remaining between them. CDR3 length: 11 amino acids. The DNA of the CDR3 is TGTGCCAGCAGCTCCTTAGGGGGCTACACCTTC. This translates into CASSSLGGYTF. The complete variable domain, with remaining parts taken from reference TRBV14 and TRBJ1-2, reads EAGVTQFPSHSVIEKGQTVTLRCDPISGHDNLYWYRRVMGKEIKFLLHFVKESKQDESGMPNNRFLAERTGGTYSTLKVQPAELEDSGVYFCASSSLGGYTFGSGTRLTVV.

The J gene is TRBJ1-6, the V gene TRBV19; D gene ambiguous. Germline CDR1 is LNHDA and CDR2 is SQIVND (reference sequence). The CDR3 sequence is 14 residues long. The V and J ends lost 6 bases and 6 bases respectively, with 12 bases between them. CDR3 sequence: CASRPGSFNSPLHF. CDR3 nucleotide sequence: TGTGCCAGTAGGCCGGGTAGCTTTAATTCACCCCTCCACTTT.

V and J are TRBV7-8 and TRBJ1-1, with D perhaps TRBD1 (6 bases). The CDR3 spans 14 residues. Germline V gene sequence: CDR1 SGHVS, CDR2 FQNEAQ. Trimming left V 1 base short and J 5 bases short, with 11 bases between. The CDR3 loop is CASSLGGGRTEAFF. CDR3 nucleotides: TGTGCCAGCAGCTTAGGGGGGGGGCGGACTGAAGCTTTCTTT.

A single count supports this clone. This sequence joins TRBV3-1 (or the pseudogene TRBV3-2) and TRBJ1-1; 7 nucleotides line up with TRBD1. Per germline, CDR1 LGHDT and CDR2 YNNKEL (reference sequence). The CDR3 is made up of 16 amino acids. Trimming took 4 bases from V and 2 from J; bases not matched to a gene: 10. CDR3 sequence reads: CASSLRRGTDNTEAFF. The CDR3 DNA sequence: TGTGCCAGCAGCCTCCGCAGGGGGACGGACAACACTGAAGCTTTCTTT.

This chain joins TRBV29-1 and TRBJ2-1; D unresolved. Trimming removed 3 bases at V and 12 bases at J, with 18 bases between. The CDR3 extends over 13 amino acids. Germline assignment: CDR1 SQVTM and CDR2 ANQGSEA. The CDR3 coding sequence is TGCAGCGTTGACGGGCAGAATTCGGTCGGGCAGTTCTTC. Protein: CSVDGQNSVGQFF.

This sequence joins TRBV24-1 and TRBJ1-2; D call uncertain. Between the trimmed V and J ends, which lost 0 bases and 7 bases, there was a span of 2 bases. Germline V gene data show CDR1 as KGHDR and CDR2 as SFDVKD. CDR3 length: 11 residues. CDR3 nucleotide sequence: TGTGCCACCAGTGATTTGCTTGGCTACACCTTC. Translating gives CATSDLLGYTF.

This chain links TRBV28 with TRBJ1-2, with a weak D call TRBD1 (5 bases). CDR3 size: 14 residues. Per the germline V gene, CDR1 is MDHEN and CDR2 is SYDVKM. The V gene lost 9 bases and the J gene lost 3 bases, with 17 bases spanning the gap. Here the CDR3 reads CASNTGTQDYGYTF. The CDR3 bases are TGTGCCAGTAATACCGGGACCCAAGACTATGGCTACACCTTC.

This sequence joins TRBV18 and TRBJ2-3; 10 nucleotides line up with TRBD2. With 4 bases clipped from V and 4 bases from J, the junction kept 5 bases outside the gene matches. The CDR3 has 15 residues. The germline CDR1 and CDR2 sequences are KGHSH and LQKENI. CDR3 loop: CASSLSGLAADTQYF. The CDR3 DNA reads TGTGCCAGCTCACTGTCCGGACTAGCGGCAGATACGCAGTATTTT.

CDR3 DNA: TGTGCCAGCCAAGGGGAAAGGGATCAGCCCCAGCATTTT. Translating gives CASQGERDQPQHF. This rearrangement joins TRBV18 to TRBJ1-5, with D perhaps TRBD1 (5 bases). CDR1 is KGHSH and CDR2 is LQKENI in the germline V gene. Trimming removed 8 bases from V and 5 bases from J, with 13 bases in between. CDR3 size: 13 residues.

The chain joins TRBV7-2 to TRBJ1-5; D remains ambiguous. Between the trimmed V and J ends, which lost 7 bases and 6 bases, there was a span of 13 bases. The CDR3 has 13 amino acids. The germline CDR1 and CDR2 sequences are SGHTA and FQGNSA. The CDR3 DNA reads TGTGCCAGCAAATTAGCCGTAGGTCAGCCCCAGCATTTT. Translation gives CASKLAVGQPQHF.

V gene TRBV25-1 combines with J gene TRBJ1-3, with D maybe TRBD1 (6 bases). The CDR3 is 14 amino acids. Germline V gives CDR1 MGHDK, CDR2 SYGVNS. Trimming removed 9 bases at V and 4 bases at J, with 16 bases between. CDR3 sequence (DNA): TGTGCCAGGCCTGGGGGGGCAAGAGGAAACACCATATATTTT. This encodes CARPGGARGNTIYF.

This clone appeared once. The V and J genes are TRBV5-1 and TRBJ2-7, with TRBD1 matching 7 bases. Unmatched junction bases numbered 3, after V lost 4 bases and J lost 2 bases. The CDR3 sequence is 13 residues long. Germline V lookup: CDR1 SGHRS, CDR2 YFSETQ. CDR3 DNA sequence: TGCGCCAGCAGCAGGGACAGAACCTACGAGCAGTACTTC. As protein: CASSRDRTYEQYF.

J is TRBJ2-7 and V is TRBV6-5; no clear D. Trimming removed 2 bases from V and 7 bases from J, with 12 bases in between. Germline lookup yields CDR1 MNHEY and CDR2 SVGAGI. The CDR3 sequence is 13 residues long. This CDR3 is CASSYRQIGEQYF. Here the CDR3 DNA reads TGTGCCAGCAGTTACCGGCAGATTGGAGAGCAGTACTTC.

The gene calls are TRBV6-2 or TRBV6-3 and TRBJ2-6; perhaps TRBD2 as D (7 bases). V dropped 5 bases and J dropped 15 bases, with 14 bases sitting between them. The CDR3 has 12 amino acids. The germline CDR1 and CDR2 sequences are MNHEY and SVGEGT. The CDR3 is CASSRGGAYLTF. The CDR3 coding sequence is TGTGCCAGCAGTCGAGGGGGGGCCTACCTGACTTTC.

This chain connects TRBV11-2 to TRBJ2-3; no reliable D call. Deletions cut 7 bases from V and 3 bases from J, with 14 bases between. Germline CDR1 is SGHAT and CDR2 is FQNNGV. The CDR3 totals 14 residues. The CDR3 reads CASTRDRVTDTQYF. Written as DNA, the CDR3 is TGTGCCAGCACCCGAGACCGGGTAACAGATACGCAGTATTTT. Supplemented by reference TRBV11-2 and TRBJ2-3, the full variable domain reads EAGVAQSPRYKIIEKRQSVAFWCNPISGHATLYWYQQILGQGPKLLIQFQNNGVVDDSQLPKDRFSAERLKGVDSTLKIQPAKLEDSAVYLCASTRDRVTDTQYFGPGTRLTVL.

The V gene is TRBV6-5, the J gene TRBJ1-6, with D unresolved. Germline CDR1 and CDR2: MNHEY and SVGAGI. Trimming stripped 7 bases from V and 10 bases from J, with 14 bases between. This CDR3 is built from 13 residues. The CDR3 coding sequence is TGTGCCAGCACCCCGGAGAGGCGGTCACCCCTCCACTTT. Translating gives CASTPERRSPLHF.

V gene TRBV3-1 (or the pseudogene TRBV3-2) combines with J gene TRBJ2-7; 12 nucleotides align to TRBD2. J lost 5 bases, V lost 3 bases, and 8 bases had no gene match. There are 16 residues in the CDR3. From germline, CDR1 is LGHDT and CDR2 YNNKEL (reference sequence). The CDR3 nucleotides are TGTGCCAGCAGCCACTTGACTAGCGGGAGACCCCACGAGCAGTACTTC. It specifies CASSHLTSGRPHEQYF.

This rearrangement joins TRBV14 to TRBJ2-7; perhaps TRBD2 as D (5 bases). The germline gives CDR1 SGHDN, CDR2 FVKESK. This CDR3 is 16 amino acids long. Deletions cut 0 bases from V and 0 bases from J, with 12 bases between. This CDR3 reads CASSQDSGSHSYEQYF. CDR3 nucleotides: TGTGCCAGCAGCCAAGACTCGGGATCCCACTCCTACGAGCAGTACTTC.

This clone was detected once. The chain joins TRBV18 to TRBJ1-5, with D tentatively TRBD1 (6 bases). The CDR3 runs to 15 residues. The V gene lost 3 bases and the J gene lost 3 bases, with 12 bases spanning the gap. Germline V gene sequence: CDR1 KGHSH, CDR2 LQKENI. The CDR3 is CASSPARGINQPQHF. The DNA of the CDR3 is TGTGCCAGCTCACCTGCGAGGGGGATCAATCAGCCCCAGCATTTT.

This rearrangement joins TRBV5-1 to TRBJ2-7; possible D gene TRBD1, 6 bases. CDR1 and CDR2 from the germline V gene are SGHRS and YFSETQ. V lost 3 bases and J 6 bases, leaving 16 bases between the germline ends. There are 14 residues in the CDR3. The CDR3 loop is CASSSRTETSEQYF. CDR3 in DNA: TGCGCCAGCAGCTCCCGGACAGAAACCAGCGAGCAGTACTTC.

The count of this clone is one. The rearrangement uses TRBV9 and TRBJ2-3; tentatively, D is TRBD2 (5 bases). The CDR3 has 14 residues. The germline gives CDR1 SGDLS, CDR2 YYNGEE. Trimming pared 0 bases from V and 6 bases from J, leaving 11 bases between. CDR3 in amino acids: CASSVALASDTQYF. The CDR3, as DNA: TGTGCCAGCAGCGTAGCCCTAGCAAGCGATACGCAGTATTTT.

This sequence joins TRBV7-8 and TRBJ2-7; 7 positions agree with TRBD2. The length of the CDR3 is 14 residues. Germline CDR1 is SGHVS and CDR2 is FQNEAQ. V lost 3 bases to trimming and J lost 3 bases; unmatched junction nucleotides: 5. CDR3 nucleotides: TGTGCCAGCAGCTTTGGCGGGGGTCGCTACGAGCAGTACTTC. Amino acid sequence: CASSFGGGRYEQYF. The variable domain in full, with the rest retrieved from reference TRBV7-8 and TRBJ2-7, is GAGVSQSPRYKVAKRGQDVALRCDPISGHVSLFWYQQALGQGPEFLTYFQNEAQLDKSGLPSDRFFAERPEGSVSTLKIQRTQQEDSAVYLCASSFGGGRYEQYFGPGTRLTVT.

The genes are TRBV11-2 and TRBJ2-7; maybe TRBD2 (6 bases). Germline-derived CDR1 and CDR2 are SGHAT and FQNNGV. The V end was cut by 5 bases, the J end by 2 bases, with 22 bases between. The CDR3 contains 17 residues. CDR3 residues: CASSQNPGTGTTYEQYF. The CDR3 DNA is TGTGCCAGCAGCCAAAACCCCGGGACTGGCACCACCTACGAGCAGTACTTC.